This T cell receptor beta chain was profiled in a study of T cells expressing NK-cell markers. Study-wide background: All TCR beta repertoires analysed originated from sorted CD3+CD56+NKG2C+, CD3+CD56+NKG2C- and CD3+CD56-NKG2C+ T cells. Seropositivity for HCMV was found in seven of the eight sequenced donors, with one seronegative.

Reanalyzing the 5' RACE reads, TCRdb keeps one entry per CDR3 protein, without DNA. The sample table sets out roughly 450,000 distinct CDR3 sequences. Germline assignment: CDR1 SGHRS and CDR2 YFSETQ. The CDR3 length is 15 residues. The specimen was blood T cells: a sorted CD56 or NKG2C T cell subset, CD4+ or CD8+ T cells, or bulk PBMC T cells (not recorded which). The chain uses TRBV5-1 and TRBJ2-1; absent DNA, TCRdb's TRBD1 call cannot be checked. This TCR came from a woman aged 50 to 65 in good health. CDR3: CASSLASRIVREQFF.